The rows below give T cell receptor beta chains drawn from one sample of a study of blood T cells in healthy people across ages. TCRdb ran MiXCR on the 5' RACE reads and lists one entry per CDR3 protein. The repertoire holds about 780,000 distinct CDR3 sequences, with 62% as singletons. Input material: blood. The receptors were gathered from a man aged 25-45 years in good health. Each CDR3 is given with its conserved first and last residue. The D gene is left open where the match is weak. Clone size is stated in some rows and not others, as once, few, many or a class when expanded.

J gene: TRBJ1-2
D gene: NA
clone size: NA
V gene: TRBV4-3
CDR3 protein: CASSQGTRSYGYTF
CDR3 DNA: TGCGCCAGCAGCCAAGGTACCCGATCCTATGGCTACACCTTC

J gene: TRBJ2-7
D gene: TRBD2
clone size: once
V gene: TRBV7-2
CDR3 protein: CASSLAAGRASGYSYEQYF
CDR3 DNA: TGTGCCAGCAGCTTAGCAGCGGGTAGGGCTAGCGGTTACTCCTACGAGCAGTACTTC

J gene: TRBJ2-5
D gene: NA
clone size: NA
V gene: TRBV20-1
CDR3 protein: CSATVMGETQYF
CDR3 DNA: TGCAGTGCTACTGTTATGGGGGAGACCCAGTACTTC

J gene: TRBJ1-1
D gene: TRBD1
clone size: NA
V gene: TRBV4-2
CDR3 protein: CASSAETGITEAFF
CDR3 DNA: TGTGCCAGCAGCGCCGAGACAGGGATCACTGAAGCTTTCTTT

J gene: TRBJ2-7
D gene: NA
clone size: NA
V gene: TRBV2
CDR3 protein: CASESGAIREYYEQYF
CDR3 DNA: TGTGCCAGCGAATCCGGGGCGATTAGAGAATACTACGAGCAGTACTTC

J gene: TRBJ2-1
D gene: NA
clone size: NA
V gene: TRBV6-2/TRBV6-3
CDR3 protein: CASSYWTLDSYNEQFF
CDR3 DNA: TGTGCCAGCAGTTACTGGACCCTCGACTCCTACAATGAGCAGTTCTTC

J gene: TRBJ1-2
D gene: TRBD1
clone size: NA
V gene: TRBV7-2
CDR3 protein: CASSVLTGTGGVYGYTF
CDR3 DNA: TGTGCCAGCAGCGTTCTAACCGGGACAGGGGGCGTGTATGGCTACACCTTC

J gene: TRBJ2-5
D gene: NA
clone size: few
V gene: TRBV7-2
CDR3 protein: CASSSSRDGGVWYF
CDR3 DNA: TGTGCCAGCAGCTCCTCTCGGGACGGTGGAGTATGGTACTTC

J gene: TRBJ2-3
D gene: TRBD2
clone size: NA
V gene: TRBV20-1
CDR3 protein: CSARDLPAGARTDTQYF
CDR3 DNA: TGCAGTGCTAGAGATCTCCCAGCGGGGGCCCGCACAGATACGCAGTATTTT

J gene: TRBJ2-7
D gene: NA
clone size: NA
V gene: TRBV20-1
CDR3 protein: CSARPDSEQYF
CDR3 DNA: TGCAGTGCTCGACCCGATTCCGAGCAGTACTTC

J gene: TRBJ2-2
D gene: TRBD2
clone size: NA
V gene: TRBV24-1
CDR3 protein: CATSDEAGVTGELFF
CDR3 DNA: TGTGCCACCAGTGATGAAGCGGGGGTAACCGGGGAGCTGTTTTTT

J gene: TRBJ2-5
D gene: NA
clone size: NA
V gene: TRBV7-3
CDR3 protein: CASSFTIQETQYF
CDR3 DNA: TGTGCCAGCAGCTTCACTATACAAGAGACCCAGTACTTC